One sample yielded the 12 T cell receptor beta chains listed below, sequenced in a study of Ad26.COV2.S vaccination and SARS-CoV-2 variants. The treatment was: some 20 received Ad26.COV2.S at low or high dose, single or two shots; roughly five received placebo; per-sample allocation not given. Sampling occurred on day 63 after the first vaccine or placebo injection. TCRdb keeps only in-frame clones here, not all; method: immunoSEQ multiplex PCR. The sample shows about 390,000 clones, around 92% of them seen only once. The specimen was peripheral blood, collected in a trial of Ad26.COV2.S vaccine versus placebo. These receptors all stem from a person between 18 and 59 years old who received the Ad26.COV2.S COVID-19 vaccine or a placebo.

The chain employs TRBV9 and TRBJ1-3; D gene uncertain. Per germline, CDR1 SGDLS and CDR2 YYNGEE. V lost 2 bases and J 0 bases, leaving 9 bases between the germline ends. This CDR3 region has 15 residues. This CDR3 is CASSVDFPSGNTIYF. In DNA form, the CDR3 reads TGTGCCAGCAGCGTTGACTTTCCCTCTGGAAACACCATATATTTT.

The CDR3 DNA is TGTGCCAGCAGCTTTCGCGGGGGGGCTGAGACCCAGTACTTC. It codes for CASSFRGGAETQYF. The chain uses TRBV7-2 and TRBJ2-5, with 9 bases that match TRBD2. The CDR3 covers 14 residues. Unmatched junction bases numbered 4, after V lost 3 bases and J lost 5 bases. Germline CDR1 and CDR2: SGHTA and FQGNSA.

The chain has TRBV5-1 and TRBJ2-7; TRBD1 might be the D (6 bases). The CDR3 has 15 amino acids. The germline CDR1 and CDR2 sequences are SGHRS and YFSETQ. V gave up 4 bases and J gave up 0 bases, with 14 bases separating them. The CDR3 nucleotides are TGCGCCAGCAGCCTTGGACCGACAGGCTCCTACGAGCAGTACTTC. It encodes CASSLGPTGSYEQYF.

V is TRBV4-1 and J is TRBJ2-1; D might be TRBD2 (5 bases). The CDR3 loop spans 13 amino acids. From germline, CDR1 is MGHRA and CDR2 YSYEKL. V was clipped by 4 bases and J by 7 bases, with 11 bases between them. This CDR3 is CASSPPGSNEQFF. Written as DNA, the CDR3 is TGCGCCAGCAGCCCTCCGGGGTCTAATGAGCAGTTCTTC.

This chain uses TRBV9 with TRBJ2-3; 13 bases are a match to TRBD2. CDR1 is SGDLS and CDR2 is YYNGEE in the germline V gene. The junction had 4 bases not matched to a gene; V was cut back by 4 bases and J by 5 bases. The CDR3 has 15 amino acids. The CDR3 loop is CASSPRLAGGDTQYF. The CDR3 DNA reads as TGTGCCAGCAGCCCCCGACTAGCGGGGGGAGATACGCAGTATTTT.

The rearrangement uses TRBV10-2 and TRBJ1-2, with D perhaps matching TRBD1 (5 bases). The CDR3 runs 15 residues. Trimming removed 2 bases at V and 7 bases at J, with 17 bases between. Germline V gives CDR1 WSHSY, CDR2 SAAADI. The CDR3 sequence: CASSETRGRLIGYTF. As DNA, the CDR3 is TGCGCCAGCAGTGAGACCCGGGGGAGGTTGATTGGCTACACCTTC.

This chain connects TRBV11-2 to TRBJ1-2, with D perhaps TRBD1 (6 bases). Germline values: CDR1 SGHAT, CDR2 FQNNGV. CDR3 length: 14 residues. Trimming removed 5 bases at V and 13 bases at J, with 23 bases between. Here the CDR3 DNA reads TGTGCCAGCAGCCCACCTAAACCGGGACAAGGCGGCACCTTC. This sequence encodes CASSPPKPGQGGTF.

The chain employs TRBV19 and TRBJ2-7; the D gene could be TRBD1 or TRBD2 (5 bases each). The CDR3 has 14 amino acids. Trimming removed 8 bases at V and 2 bases at J, with 16 bases between. The germline V gene encodes CDR1 LNHDA and CDR2 SQIVND (reference sequence). This CDR3 is CASGKGQRTYEQYF. The DNA of the CDR3 is TGTGCCAGTGGGAAGGGGCAGCGGACCTACGAGCAGTACTTC.

Only one count was recorded for this clone. The V gene is TRBV7-9, the J gene TRBJ2-1, with TRBD2 matching 9 bases. CDR1 is SEHNR, CDR2 FQNEAQ, per germline (reference sequence). V dropped 5 bases and J dropped 0; count of bases not matched to a gene: 14. CDR3 size: 19 residues. CDR3 protein: CASSPGAAGGPSSYNEQFF. CDR3 bases: TGTGCCAGCAGCCCGGGTGCGGCGGGGGGGCCAAGCTCCTACAATGAGCAGTTCTTC.

The chain links TRBV5-1 to TRBJ1-5; unclear D gene. The CDR3 covers 14 residues. Trimming took 0 bases from V and 7 from J, leaving 11 bases between them. Germline CDR1 SGHRS, CDR2 YFSETQ. Written as DNA, the CDR3 is TGCGCCAGCAGCTTGGGGTCGGAGGCCCAGCCCCAGCATTTT. It encodes CASSLGSEAQPQHF.

The CDR3 region has the DNA TGCGCCAGCAGCCAAGATTATAACAGTGGGCACACTGAAGCTTTCTTT. Translating gives CASSQDYNSGHTEAFF. The gene calls are TRBV4-3 and TRBJ1-1, with D unclear. V was clipped by 0 bases and J by 3 bases, with 14 bases between them. Germline V CDR1 and CDR2: LGHNA, YSLEER. The CDR3 extends over 16 amino acids.

The chain couples TRBV2 to TRBJ2-1, with a possible D match to TRBD2 (5 bases). The ends were cut back, 3 bases at V and 10 bases at J, with 10 bases in the middle. This CDR3 comprises 12 residues. CDR1 and CDR2 from the germline V gene are SNHLY and FYNNEI. The CDR3 coding sequence is TGTGCCAGCAGTGAGGGTGGCGGGGAGCAGTTCTTC. Its protein product is CASSEGGGEQFF.